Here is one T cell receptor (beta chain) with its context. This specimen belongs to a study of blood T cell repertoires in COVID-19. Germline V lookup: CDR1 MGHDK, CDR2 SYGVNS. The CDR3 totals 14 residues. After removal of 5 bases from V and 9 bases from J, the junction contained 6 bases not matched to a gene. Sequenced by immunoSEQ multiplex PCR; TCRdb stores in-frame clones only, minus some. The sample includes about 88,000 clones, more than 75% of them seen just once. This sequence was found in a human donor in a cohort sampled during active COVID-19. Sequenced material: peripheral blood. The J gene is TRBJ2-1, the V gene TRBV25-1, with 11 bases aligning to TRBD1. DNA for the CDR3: TGTGCCAGCAGTTCTTGGACAGGGGGCGGTGAGCAGTTCTTC. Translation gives CASSSWTGGGEQFF. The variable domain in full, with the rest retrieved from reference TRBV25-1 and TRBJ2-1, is EADIYQTPRYLVIGTGKKITLECSQTMGHDKMYWYQQDPGMELHLIHYSYGVNSTEKGDLSSESTVSRIRTEHFPLTLESARPSHTSQYLCASSSWTGGGEQFFGPGTRLTVL.